The entry that follows covers one T cell receptor (beta chain) sequence. It lacks a known antigen. The record has no base qualities; no much larger clone is one base away. These data are taken from a study of blood T cell repertoires in COVID-19 (TCRdb year 2020). Concerning the study at large: Samples from collaborators originated in the United States, Italy and Spain and spanned both the acute and convalescent phases of COVID-19. Samples came from the ongoing ImmuneRACE study (first 160 participants) plus 1,254 subjects from 6 global collaborators. Where HLA class I and class II types were available, the types were taken from metadata supplied by the sample provider, not from assay-based typing. The repertoires were released in a freely available public database intended as a resource for research on the immune response to SARS-CoV-2. The dataset comprised deeply sampled blood TCRbeta repertoires from subjects exposed to, actively infected with, or recovered from COVID-19. Nearly every sample came with metadata listing a de-identified subject ID, COVID-19 status, age in years and sex. The material from the prospective study consisted of cDNA or gDNA derived from T cells, B-cell-depleted T cells, or PBMCs.

TCRbeta CDR3 regions were amplified from genomic DNA by means of the immunoSEQ Assay, a bias-controlled multiplex PCR. The paper's data handling went like this. The number of nucleated cells in each sample was estimated from the amplification of reference gene primers within the assay. To quantify the absolute abundance of each unique TCRbeta CDR3 rearrangement, sequence reads were collapsed and filtered. For each sample, productive Simpson clonality was calculated by taking the square root of Simpson's diversity index across productive rearrangements. TCRdb holds this immuneACCESS table with in-frame rearrangements only. Some clones are missing; in checked studies, unresolved V genes explain under half, and the rest has no known cause. From that table come the V and J calls and clone size; the DNA was used to work out D and trimming. The sample table shows some 300,000 clones, and around nine tenths are seen once. The ten largest account for roughly 10% of the sample.

Results the study describes overall, beyond this receptor: The amount of clinical and demographic metadata varied by source and participant and was provided uncurated.

Trimmed from V: 4 bases; trimmed from J: 10 bases; junction bases lacking a gene match: 9. The germline V gene (reference sequence) yields LNHDA for CDR1 and SQIVND for CDR2. The CDR3, cysteine through phenylalanine, is 15 amino acids long. The entry retains the CDR3 DNA only, 45 bases that are in frame from base 1. Enrolling through a virtual design, the prospective study's participants ranged in age from roughly 18 to 89 years and lived across some 23 United States geographic areas. In the prospective study, participants were assigned to cohorts based on the clinical history participants reported in a screening survey and a study questionnaire. Recovered participants in ImmuneRACE Cohort 3 were defined by two consecutive negative NP/OP PCR tests, clearance by a healthcare professional, or resolution of symptoms. Mobile phlebotomists in the prospective study collected whole blood, serum and a nasopharyngeal or oropharyngeal swab from every participant. Additional blood draws and questionnaires over a roughly two-month period could optionally be provided by prospective study participants. Prospective study blood samples were shipped either frozen or at room temperature before DNA extraction.

The receptor's source is a woman aged 30 to 39 who had recovered from COVID-19. Sequencing input: PBMCs or T cells enriched from blood (not recorded which). The chain uses TRBV19 and TRBJ2-1, with 11 bases aligning to TRBD2. The DNA sequence is as follows: TGTGCCAGTAGTACCCTAGCGGGGGGCTTCGGAGAGCAGTTCTTC. Its translation is CASSTLAGGFGEQFF.